The next 28 T cell receptor beta chains were all read from a single sample in a study of cytomegalovirus exposure and HLA in healthy donors. This PCR relied on a set of 60 Vbeta primers and 13 Jbeta primers. Assay used: immunoSEQ multiplex PCR; TCRdb lists only in-frame clones, some missing. The sample holds 95,000 to 150,000 clones, 60% to 85% seen once. Sequenced sample: PBMCs. The source is a woman in her 40s in good health and CMV-seropositive.

V is TRBV13 and J is TRBJ1-2; D possibly corresponds to TRBD1 (5 bases). Germline V gene lookup returns CDR1 PRHDT and CDR2 FYEKMQ (reference sequence). Trimming removed 0 bases at V and 8 bases at J, with 13 bases between. The CDR3 contains 14 residues. CDR3 amino acids: CASSLGVGLGGYTF. The CDR3 bases are TGTGCCAGCAGCTTAGGCGTGGGGCTAGGCGGCTACACCTTC.

V and J are TRBV4-1 and TRBJ2-2; 12 bases match TRBD2. The CDR3 has 15 residues. The germline V gene has CDR1 MGHRA and CDR2 YSYEKL. V trimming: 4 bases; J trimming: 3 bases; junction bases outside the gene matches: 0. The CDR3 spells CASSRLAGDTGELFF. The CDR3, as DNA: TGCGCCAGCAGCCGACTAGCGGGAGACACCGGGGAGCTGTTTTTT.

CDR3 amino acids: CASKLGQGTDTQYF. For the CDR3, the DNA is TGTGCCAGCAAGTTGGGACAGGGAACAGATACGCAGTATTTT. This chain joins TRBV2 and TRBJ2-3, with 9 bases lining up with TRBD1. CDR3 length: 14 amino acids. From germline, CDR1 is SNHLY and CDR2 FYNNEI. The ends lost 7 bases at V and 3 bases at J; junction bases unmatched: 5.

This clone was counted a few times. The V call is TRBV9, the J call TRBJ2-3; 10 bases map to TRBD2. Trimming took 3 bases from V and 0 from J; bases not matched to a gene: 10. Germline loops: CDR1 SGDLS, CDR2 YYNGEE. The CDR3 has 18 residues. The CDR3 nucleotides are TGTGCCAGCAGCGCAAGCGGGAGGGCCGTAGGGAGCACAGATACGCAGTATTTT. It encodes CASSASGRAVGSTDTQYF.

The rearrangement uses TRBV5-4 and TRBJ1-1, with 7 bases lining up with TRBD1. Trimming cost V 0 bases and J 3 bases; bases outside gene matches: 5. The CDR3 is 15 amino acids. The V gene's germline CDR1 is SGHNT and CDR2 YYREEE (reference sequence). This CDR3 reads CASSLGGQSYTEAFF. For the CDR3, the DNA is TGTGCCAGCAGCTTGGGGGGACAGAGCTACACTGAAGCTTTCTTT.

The J gene is TRBJ2-6, the V gene TRBV5-4; D is perhaps TRBD1 (6 bases). The germline V and J ends were trimmed by 2 bases and 4 bases, with 10 bases remaining between them. Germline loops: CDR1 SGHNT, CDR2 YYREEE (reference sequence). This CDR3 is 15 amino acids long. This CDR3 is CASSLQGTGANVLTF. In DNA, the CDR3 is TGTGCCAGCAGCTTACAGGGAACCGGGGCCAACGTCCTGACTTTC.

This chain links TRBV10-1 with TRBJ1-1, with D perhaps TRBD1 (6 bases). Germline V gene lookup returns CDR1 WNHNN and CDR2 SYGVQD (reference sequence). The CDR3 contains 13 residues. Trimming removed 7 bases from V and 1 base from J, with 10 bases in between. CDR3 residues: CASKGDKNTEAFF. The CDR3 DNA sequence: TGCGCCAGCAAAGGGGACAAGAACACTGAAGCTTTCTTT.

The chain is built from TRBV7-3 and TRBJ1-1, with a weak D call TRBD1 (5 bases). The germline V and J ends were trimmed by 2 bases and 7 bases, with 11 bases remaining between them. The CDR3 length is 13 residues. Germline-derived CDR1 and CDR2 are SGHTA and FQGTGA. CDR3 sequence (DNA): TGTGCCAGCAGCTTATCGGGGAGGGGTGAAGCTTTCTTT. Translated, it gives CASSLSGRGEAFF.

In this sample, this clone turned up once. The genes are TRBV7-2 and TRBJ2-5; possible D gene TRBD2, 7 bases. The CDR3 length is 14 residues. Germline lookup yields CDR1 SGHTA and CDR2 FQGNSA. V lost 1 base and J lost 6, with 12 bases in between. CDR3 DNA: TGTGCCAGCAGCTTAGGGGGGGGGCTGAAGACCCAGTACTTC. Protein: CASSLGGGLKTQYF.

The J gene is TRBJ2-2, the V gene TRBV4-3; D uncertain. Germline CDR1 is LGHNA and CDR2 is YSLEER. CDR3 length equals 15 residues. Trimming shortened V by 1 base and J by 5 bases, and 11 bases separated the two germline ends. CDR3 DNA: TGCGCCAGCAGCCAAGTAGGTAGCCGGACCGGGGAGCTGTTTTTT. Translating gives CASSQVGSRTGELFF.

The chain uses TRBV9 and TRBJ2-5; TRBD2 matches 9 bases. Germline CDR1 and CDR2: SGDLS and YYNGEE. J was trimmed by 1 base and V by 0 bases; bases with no gene match: 4. The CDR3 covers 16 residues. The CDR3 spells CASSVGLAGRQETQYF. In DNA form, the CDR3 reads TGTGCCAGCAGCGTAGGGCTAGCGGGACGCCAAGAGACCCAGTACTTC.

The chain combines TRBV6-4 with TRBJ2-3, with D perhaps matching TRBD1 (6 bases). The CDR3 extends over 15 amino acids. CDR1 and CDR2 (germline): MRHNA, SNTAGT. V gave up 0 bases and J gave up 2 bases, with 9 bases separating them. The CDR3: CASSDSTGHTDTQYF. Here the CDR3 DNA reads TGTGCCAGCAGTGACTCGACGGGACACACAGATACGCAGTATTTT.

CDR3 coding DNA: TGTGCCAGCTCACCACTAGGGGCCGGGCCCAACTATGGCTACACCTTC. Protein sequence: CASSPLGAGPNYGYTF. This chain joins TRBV18 and TRBJ1-2, with D perhaps TRBD1 (5 bases). Germline loops: CDR1 KGHSH, CDR2 LQKENI. This CDR3 region has 16 residues. The V end lost 1 base, the J end lost 2 bases, and 14 bases lay between the germline ends.

The sample holds a few counts of this clone. The chain recombines TRBV6-1 with TRBJ1-5; 9 bases match TRBD1. Germline values: CDR1 MNHNS, CDR2 SASEGT. V shed 5 bases, J shed 4 bases, and the junction held 3 bases outside the gene matches. CDR3 size: 14 residues. CDR3 bases: TGTGCCAGCAGTAAGACAGGGGGAAATCAGCCCCAGCATTTT. This gives the protein CASSKTGGNQPQHF.

The chain recombines TRBV2 with TRBJ1-2; 8 bases are a match to TRBD1. V lost 8 bases and J lost 5; bases outside the gene matches: 10. Germline lookup yields CDR1 SNHLY and CDR2 FYNNEI. The CDR3 runs to 14 residues. CDR3 protein: CASLPGQGFYGYTF. CDR3 DNA: TGTGCCAGCCTCCCAGGACAGGGTTTTTATGGCTACACCTTC.

The chain uses TRBV5-5 and TRBJ1-5; TRBD1 is a possible D gene (5 bases). Per germline, CDR1 SGHKS and CDR2 YYEKEE (reference sequence). The CDR3 is 14 residues long. Trimming pared 4 bases from V and 4 bases from J, leaving 12 bases between. The CDR3 is CASSPGLRNQPQHF. The CDR3, as DNA: TGTGCCAGCAGCCCGGGACTCCGAAATCAGCCCCAGCATTTT.

This chain joins TRBV7-9 and TRBJ1-4, with TRBD1 identical over 7 bases. The CDR3 covers 14 residues. J lost 10 bases, V lost 3 bases, and 8 bases had no gene match. In germline, CDR1 is SEHNR, CDR2 FQNEAQ (reference sequence). In DNA, the CDR3 is TGTGCCAGCAGCTTGACAGACAGGGTGGCAAAACTGTTTTTT. This codes for CASSLTDRVAKLFF.

The V and J genes are TRBV7-9 and TRBJ2-3, with a possible D match to TRBD2 (5 bases). With 3 bases removed from V and 2 bases from J, the gap between germline ends came to 12 bases. Per the germline V gene, CDR1 is SEHNR and CDR2 is FQNEAQ (reference sequence). The CDR3 consists of 15 residues. CDR3 protein: CASSFGSGLTDTQYF. Written as DNA, the CDR3 is TGTGCCAGCAGCTTCGGCAGCGGACTCACAGATACGCAGTATTTT.

J is TRBJ2-7 and V is TRBV14, with 7 bases lining up with TRBD1. Germline trimming cut 4 bases from V and 3 bases from J; bases unmatched to any gene: 18. CDR3 length: 18 amino acids. Looked up from germline, CDR1 is SGHDN and CDR2 is FVKESK. CDR3 sequence (DNA): TGTGCCAGCAGCCCTTACAGGGGCCCCGGAGGAAACTTCTACGAGCAGTACTTC. Protein sequence: CASSPYRGPGGNFYEQYF.

This clone was seen a handful of times. The chain combines TRBV19 with TRBJ2-7; 7 bases fit TRBD2. Per the germline V gene, CDR1 is LNHDA and CDR2 is SQIVND (reference sequence). The CDR3 runs 14 residues. The V and J ends lost 7 bases and 0 bases, in that order; junction bases with no gene match: 6. CDR3 DNA sequence: TGTGCCAGTAAGGGCAGCGGGGACTCCTACGAGCAGTACTTC. This sequence encodes CASKGSGDSYEQYF.

The chain has TRBV7-9 and TRBJ2-3, with 11 bases identical to TRBD2. V lost 0 bases and J lost 5; bases outside the gene matches: 4. Germline V gene data show CDR1 as SEHNR and CDR2 as FQNEAQ (reference sequence). There are 16 residues in the CDR3. CDR3 in amino acids: CASSLAASGRRDTQYF. The CDR3 DNA is TGTGCCAGCAGCTTAGCGGCTAGCGGGAGGAGAGATACGCAGTATTTT.

V and J are TRBV7-9 and TRBJ2-3, with 12 bases that match TRBD2. Germline CDR1 reads SEHNR; CDR2 reads FQNEAQ (reference sequence). J gave up 2 bases and V 0 bases, and 3 bases lay outside the gene matches. CDR3 length: 17 amino acids. CDR3 DNA: TGTGCCAGCAGCTTAGCAGGACTAGCGGGATTCACAGATACGCAGTATTTT. Its protein product is CASSLAGLAGFTDTQYF.

The V gene is TRBV29-1, the J gene TRBJ2-3; the match to TRBD2 covers 10 bases. V was pared by 6 bases and J by 6 bases, with 6 bases of the junction left unmatched. Germline assignment: CDR1 SQVTM and CDR2 ANQGSEA. The CDR3 sequence is 13 residues long. The CDR3 loop is CSVQAGGWDTQYF. The CDR3 DNA is TGCAGCGTGCAAGCGGGGGGGTGGGATACGCAGTATTTT.

J is TRBJ2-5 and V is TRBV10-2; D may be TRBD1 (5 bases). The CDR3 contains 14 residues. V lost 10 bases to trimming and J lost 0 bases, with 15 bases between them. Germline assignment: CDR1 WSHSY and CDR2 SAAADI. CDR3 residues: CATTGRFYQETQYF. Written as DNA, the CDR3 is TGCGCCACAACAGGCAGGTTCTACCAAGAGACCCAGTACTTC.

The CDR3 region has the DNA TGTGCCAGCTGGTACAGTCAGAACACTGAAGCTTTCTTT. The encoded protein is CASWYSQNTEAFF. V gene TRBV6-5 combines with J gene TRBJ1-1, with D hard to call. Trimming removed 8 bases at V and 1 base at J, with 11 bases between. The germline CDR1 and CDR2 sequences are MNHEY and SVGAGI. This CDR3 comprises 13 residues.

The rearrangement links TRBV12-5 to TRBJ2-3, with 7 bases identical to TRBD2. This CDR3 spans 16 amino acids. From germline, CDR1 is LGHNT and CDR2 FRNRAP. After removal of 5 bases from V and 5 bases from J, the junction contained 13 bases not matched to a gene. The CDR3 region is CASGPMGLQHRDTQYF. CDR3 DNA: TGTGCTAGTGGTCCGATGGGACTACAGCACAGAGATACGCAGTATTTT.

This clone was detected a few times. The chain combines TRBV19 with TRBJ2-5; TRBD2 matches at 8 bases. This CDR3 is 17 amino acids long. V lost 7 bases to trimming and J lost 5 bases; unmatched junction nucleotides: 18. Germline V gene data show CDR1 as LNHDA and CDR2 as SQIVND (reference sequence). The CDR3 DNA sequence: TGTGCCAGTACCCCCCGGAGCGACGGGGGGGCCTCCGAGACCCAGTACTTC. This gives the protein CASTPRSDGGASETQYF.

This clone was observed a handful of times. This sequence joins TRBV4-1 and TRBJ2-1; 13 bases are shared with TRBD2. CDR3 size: 19 residues. The germline CDR1 and CDR2 sequences are MGHRA and YSYEKL. The V segment lost 4 bases and the J segment 5 bases; nucleotides outside the gene matches: 14. In DNA form, the CDR3 reads TGCGCCAGCAGCCTCCGGCAGGGGCCTACTAGCGGGAGGGACAATGAGCAGTTCTTC. Translation: CASSLRQGPTSGRDNEQFF.